Below, 5 T cell receptor beta chains from the same sample are listed, as sequenced in a study of blood T cell repertoires in COVID-19. This table comes from immunoSEQ multiplex PCR, and its TCRdb copy is limited to in-frame clones, with some not included. The repertoire has about 480,000 clones, roughly 90% of them found once; the top ten carry around 1.9%. Sequencing was done on a sample of PBMCs or T cells enriched from blood (not recorded which). These receptors were obtained from a woman in her thirties or forties who had recovered from COVID-19.

This chain connects TRBV29-1 to TRBJ2-3; tentative D call: TRBD1 (6 bases). Germline V gene sequence: CDR1 SQVTM, CDR2 ANQGSEA. The CDR3 is made up of 13 amino acids. V shed 7 bases and J shed 1 base, with 12 bases lying between them. Written as DNA, the CDR3 is TGCAGCGGGGGCAGGGGCGGCACAGATACGCAGTATTTT. This encodes CSGGRGGTDTQYF.

The chain carries TRBV19 and TRBJ1-2; no clear D. Germline assignment: CDR1 LNHDA and CDR2 SQIVND (reference sequence). The CDR3 spans 13 residues. Trimming stripped 4 bases from V and 5 bases from J, with 11 bases between. The CDR3 bases are TGTGCCAGTAGTAATACCGCGTATTATGGCTACACCTTC. It specifies CASSNTAYYGYTF.

V usage is TRBV10-3 and J usage is TRBJ2-5; 10 bases line up with TRBD2. V shed 4 bases and J 5 bases; nucleotides not matched to a gene: 10. The length of the CDR3 is 16 residues. Germline CDR1 ENHRY, CDR2 SYGVKD. Here the CDR3 reads CAISGSASGSRETQYF. The CDR3 bases are TGTGCCATCAGTGGGTCGGCTAGCGGGAGCCGGGAGACCCAGTACTTC.

A single count supports this clone. J is TRBJ2-7 and V is TRBV3-1 (or the pseudogene TRBV3-2); 7 positions agree with TRBD1. CDR1 and CDR2 from the germline V gene are LGHDT and YNNKEL (reference sequence). The V and J ends lost 3 bases and 9 bases, in that order; junction bases with no gene match: 5. The CDR3 length is 12 residues. The CDR3 here is CASSQTGMGQYF. The CDR3 DNA reads TGTGCCAGCAGCCAGACAGGGATGGGGCAGTACTTC.

The V call is TRBV12-3 or TRBV12-4, the J call TRBJ2-7; no firm D call. CDR3 length: 13 residues. The V end lost 8 bases, the J end lost 0 bases, and 11 bases lay between the germline ends. Here the CDR3 DNA reads TGTGCCAGCTCCATAGATTACTCCTACGAGCAGTACTTC. Protein: CASSIDYSYEQYF.